This T cell receptor (beta chain) comes out of a study of early T cells in non-severe SARS-CoV-2 infection. Study background: Unsorted whole-blood RNA was sequenced in bulk, leaving chains unpaired.

Unique molecular identifiers tagged individual cDNA molecules. TCRdb independently ran MiXCR on the 5' RACE reads; one entry per CDR3 protein. The data contain roughly 41,000 distinct CDR3 sequences, over 5% of them singletons. The table lists this clonotype with many counts. CDR1 KGHDR and CDR2 SFDVKD come from the germline V gene. The CDR3 spans 13 residues. Trimming removed 7 bases at V and 2 bases at J, with 9 bases between. Sequenced here: whole blood, sampled at baseline. The chain has TRBV24-1 and TRBJ2-3; D uncertain. The sequence came from an adult who was a healthcare worker with PCR-confirmed SARS-CoV-2 infection or an uninfected control (not recorded which). CDR3: CATSAADTDTQYF. CDR3 nucleotide sequence: TGTGCCACCAGCGCCGCGGACACAGATACGCAGTATTTT.